Sequencing of this T cell receptor (beta chain) was carried out in a study of T-cell reconstitution after alpha-beta-depleted transplantation in children. Regarding the study as a whole: Where alpha-beta T cells came from about two months after transplant was reportedly several hundred expanded graft clones. Newly produced T cells mostly provided counts and TCRbeta diversity after one year, as hyperexpanded clones declined.

The CDR3 covers 16 residues. The germline V gene has CDR1 MNHNS and CDR2 SASEGT. After removal of 7 bases from V and 5 bases from J, the junction contained 10 bases not matched to a gene. A remark on this clonotype: The antigen remains unidentified.

Unique molecular identifiers featured in how the TCRbeta library was prepared. TCRdb redid the calling of the PCR reads with MiXCR, one entry per CDR3 protein. The table has 500,000 to 750,000 distinct CDR3 sequences, about an eighth seen once; the top ten hold roughly 2.3%. The clonotype was recovered from a male patient between 10 and 17 years old who had a stem cell transplant for acute myeloid leukemia, so the T cells may come from the graft donor. This sequence joins TRBV6-1 and TRBJ2-3; 12 positions match TRBD2. The source was PBMCs, mostly from graft donor cells, collected 360 days after TCRalphabeta/CD19-depleted stem cell transplant. In nucleotides, the CDR3 is TGTGCCAGCACCCGACTAGCGGGAGTGCGTGGAGATACGCAGTATTTT. Amino acid sequence: CASTRLAGVRGDTQYF.